This T cell receptor beta chain comes out of a study of CD8+ T cells in alopecia areata. Study-wide background: Among treated patients, oral tofacitinib was administered at 5 to 10 mg twice daily.

Germline-derived CDR1 and CDR2 are GTSNPN and SVGIG (reference sequence). The CDR3 extends over 13 amino acids. Trimming left V 4 bases short and J 4 bases short, with 13 bases between. Lesional scalp punch biopsies and peripheral blood came from alopecia areata patients. Study-wide points: An increase in clonality over normal scalp was evident in lesional scalp, especially alopecia totalis/universalis.

cDNA reverse transcribed from extracted RNA served as the sequencing template. The method was immunoSEQ multiplex PCR; TCRdb's version includes in-frame clones alone and lacks a portion of them. The sample includes hundreds of thousands of clones, more than 45% of them seen just once. The sample holds a few counts of this clone. Its antigen is still unknown. This rearrangement joins TRBV30 to TRBJ1-2, with D hard to call. This material consisted of CD4+ T cells sorted from blood, taken at week 0. This TCR derives from a human donor with alopecia areata. CDR3 residues: CAWTLGGLYGYTF. The CDR3 DNA reads as TGTGCCTGGACCCTCGGCGGCCTCTATGGCTACACCTTC.